The 2 T cell receptor beta chains given below trace back to one sample, sequenced in a study of tumor-infiltrating lymphocytes in primary liver carcinoma. Starting from 500 ng of total RNA, TCR beta cDNA was produced with a primer in the constant region. Libraries for TCR beta were built through three nested multiplex PCR rounds, which together made up a slightly modified ARM-PCR procedure. A C-beta reverse primer and TRBV1-TRBV30 forward primers served in each of the first two PCR rounds, at ten to eleven cycles apiece. In TCRdb, the multiplex PCR reads were re-called with MiXCR into one record per CDR3 protein. The sample carries roughly 78,000 distinct CDR3 sequences, 71% recorded once. From approximately 20-30 mg of unsorted bulk tissue, DNA and RNA were co-extracted together. Sequencing input: liver tumor tissue from sampling region 4. Subset described: tumor region T4, right-lateral pole. All receptors come from a woman aged 60-75 years with primary liver carcinoma and hepatitis B virus infection.

The chain carries TRBV5-1 and TRBJ1-2, with D perhaps matching TRBD1 (6 bases). V was cut by 3 bases and J by 6 bases, with 15 bases left in between. From germline, CDR1 is SGHRS and CDR2 YFSETQ. This CDR3 spans 14 amino acids. The CDR3: CASSWAGTRDGYTF. CDR3 coding DNA: TGCGCCAGCAGCTGGGCCGGGACAAGGGATGGCTACACCTTC.

This clonotype was seen many times. V and J are TRBV5-1 and TRBJ2-3, with 8 bases fitting TRBD2. CDR1 is SGHRS and CDR2 is YFSETQ in the germline V gene. V was pared by 0 bases and J by 0 bases, with 3 bases of the junction left unmatched. CDR3 length equals 16 residues. The CDR3 DNA follows: TGCGCCAGCAGCTTGGGACTAGCGACTAGCACAGATACGCAGTATTTT. Amino acid sequence: CASSLGLATSTDTQYF.